A single sample is the source of the 4 T cell receptor beta chains below, sequenced in a study of blood T cell repertoires in COVID-19. Profiling relied on immunoSEQ multiplex PCR, and the TCRdb table lists in-frame clones only, not all of them. The top ten hold over 4.5% of the sample, which has some 340,000 clones, roughly four fifths seen once. Sequencing was carried out using PBMCs or T cells enriched from blood (not recorded which). These receptors were taken from a woman between 50 and 59 years old who had recovered from COVID-19.

This CDR3 is CSASQTGETQYF. CDR3 bases: TGCAGTGCTAGTCAAACGGGAGAGACCCAGTACTTC. The rearrangement uses TRBV20-1 and TRBJ2-5; D unresolved. Trimming pared 3 bases from V and 4 bases from J, leaving 9 bases between. The CDR3 totals 12 residues. Germline CDR1 DFQATT, CDR2 SNEGSKA (reference sequence).

The genes are TRBV6-5 and TRBJ2-7; TRBD1 matches 7 bases. This CDR3 is 14 amino acids long. Germline V gene sequence: CDR1 MNHEY, CDR2 SVGAGI. Trimming cost V 7 bases and J 5 bases; bases outside gene matches: 11. The CDR3 protein is CASIRGQGNHEQYF. The CDR3 DNA reads as TGTGCCAGCATAAGGGGGCAGGGGAACCACGAGCAGTACTTC.

The chain joins TRBV5-1 to TRBJ2-1; 11 bases are a match to TRBD2. The germline CDR1 and CDR2 sequences are SGHRS and YFSETQ. V shed 5 bases, J shed 7 bases, and the junction held 17 bases outside the gene matches. This CDR3 is built from 18 residues. The CDR3 region has the DNA TGCGCCAGCAGAACTCACGATCTTAGCGGGGGGGCTGGAAATGAGCAGTTCTTC. Encoded protein: CASRTHDLSGGAGNEQFF.

This clone was detected once. This chain joins TRBV4-1 and TRBJ2-1, with 7 bases fitting TRBD2. The CDR3 sequence is 15 residues long. Germline CDR1 MGHRA, CDR2 YSYEKL. The trim removed 6 bases at V and 7 bases at J, leaving 12 bases unmatched. This CDR3 reads CASSPTGGKLNEQFF. The CDR3 DNA sequence: TGCGCCAGCAGTCCCACGGGGGGAAAGTTGAATGAGCAGTTCTTC.